A selection of T cell receptor beta chains follows, all from one sample in a study of cytomegalovirus exposure and HLA in healthy donors. Measured with immunoSEQ multiplex PCR; TCRdb has only the in-frame clones, and not every one. The table includes around 45,000 clones, approximately 65% detected once. Sample: PBMCs. These receptors all come from a man aged 30 to 39 in good health and CMV-seronegative. Both conserved end residues are part of each CDR3. A D gene is named only where the DNA matches it firmly. Only some rows state a clone size, as once, few, many or a class for expanded clones.

V gene,D gene,clone size,J gene,CDR3 DNA,CDR3 protein
TRBV30,TRBD1,NA,TRBJ2-7,TGTGCCTGGAGTGCGGGACAGGTAACCTACGAGCAGTACTTC,CAWSAGQVTYEQYF
TRBV6-1,TRBD2,NA,TRBJ2-7,TGTGCCAGCAGTCAAGGACTAGTCTACGAGCAGTACTTC,CASSQGLVYEQYF
TRBV19,NA,NA,TRBJ1-3,TGTGCCAGTAGTTTCACCAGCTCTGGAAACACCATATATTTT,CASSFTSSGNTIYF
TRBV5-1,TRBD1,NA,TRBJ1-4,TGCGCCAGCAGTCCCGGGACAGGGTTTGAAAAACTGTTTTTT,CASSPGTGFEKLFF
TRBV5-1,NA,once,TRBJ2-3,TGCGCCAGCAGCTTGGAGGGGACATCGACAGATACGCAGTATTTT,CASSLEGTSTDTQYF
TRBV29-1,NA,NA,TRBJ2-7,TGCAGCGTTGAGGGACTCCACTCCTACGAGCAGTACTTC,CSVEGLHSYEQYF
TRBV6-5,TRBD2,NA,TRBJ2-3,TGTGCCAGCAGTAGCGGGACTAGCGGGAGAGATACGCAGTATTTT,CASSSGTSGRDTQYF
TRBV6-1,TRBD1,NA,TRBJ2-7,TGTGCCAGCAGGAGGGGGACAGGGGCCTACGAGCAGTACTTC,CASRRGTGAYEQYF
TRBV6-5,NA,NA,TRBJ2-5,TGTGCCAGCAGTTACTCGACAGTGGCTCAAGAGACCCAGTACTTC,CASSYSTVAQETQYF
TRBV7-7,TRBD2,NA,TRBJ2-5,TGTGCCAGCAGCTTATCGGGACTAGCGGGAGAAGAGACCCAGTACTTC,CASSLSGLAGEETQYF
TRBV29-1,TRBD1,NA,TRBJ2-7,TGCAGCGTTGGGGACAGCTCCTACGAGCAGTACTTC,CSVGDSSYEQYF
TRBV11-3,NA,NA,TRBJ2-1,TGTGCCAGCAGCTTAGCTGAGAGCTCCTACAATGAGCAGTTCTTC,CASSLAESSYNEQFF
TRBV2,TRBD2,NA,TRBJ2-5,TGTGCCAGCAGTAGCTTACCACGACTAGCGTACTCCCAAGAGACCCAGTACTTC,CASSSLPRLAYSQETQYF
TRBV5-1,NA,NA,TRBJ2-5,TGCGCCAGCAGCCGAGGCAGGGTAGAGACCCAGTACTTC,CASSRGRVETQYF
TRBV15,TRBD2,NA,TRBJ2-1,TGTGCCACCAGCAGAGGCGGACTAGTTACTGAGCAGTTCTTC,CATSRGGLVTEQFF
TRBV9,TRBD2,medium-sized,TRBJ2-2,TGTGCCAGCAGCCCAACAGCGGGGACGAACACCGGGGAGCTGTTTTTT,CASSPTAGTNTGELFF
TRBV5-4,NA,NA,TRBJ2-5,TGTGCCAGCAGCTTGGGACTACTACAAGAGACCCAGTACTTC,CASSLGLLQETQYF
TRBV7-7,NA,NA,TRBJ2-1,TGTGCCAGCAGCCCGCGGGACGGCTACAATGAGCAGTTCTTC,CASSPRDGYNEQFF
TRBV19,NA,few,TRBJ1-1,TGTGCCAGTAGTATATCAGGGGAGACTGAAGCTTTCTTT,CASSISGETEAFF
TRBV6-1,TRBD2,NA,TRBJ2-5,TGTGCCAGCAGTGAAATTGCGGGAGCGGGAGAGACCCAGTACTTC,CASSEIAGAGETQYF